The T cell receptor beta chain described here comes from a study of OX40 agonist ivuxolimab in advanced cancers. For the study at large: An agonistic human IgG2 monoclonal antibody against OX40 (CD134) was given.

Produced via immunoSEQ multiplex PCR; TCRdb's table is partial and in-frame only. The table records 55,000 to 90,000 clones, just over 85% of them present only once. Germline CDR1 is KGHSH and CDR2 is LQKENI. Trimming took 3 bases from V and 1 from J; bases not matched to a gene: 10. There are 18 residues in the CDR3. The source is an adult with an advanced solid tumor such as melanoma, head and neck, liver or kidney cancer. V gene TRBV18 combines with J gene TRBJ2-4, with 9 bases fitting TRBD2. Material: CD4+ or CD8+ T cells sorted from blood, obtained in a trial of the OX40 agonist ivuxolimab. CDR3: CASSPRTSESLAKNIQYF. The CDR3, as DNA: TGTGCCAGCTCACCGCGGACTAGCGAGAGTTTGGCCAAAAACATTCAGTACTTC.